A single sample gave rise to the 8 T cell receptor beta chains below, sequenced in a study of low-dose radiotherapy and immunotherapy resistance in tumors. TRAV and TRBV primers primed cDNA for both TCRalpha and TCRbeta. TCR amplification ran 20 PCR cycles using constant-region and V-primer adapter primers. TCRdb reprocessed the reads with MiXCR, giving one entry per CDR3 protein. The table shows about 84,000 distinct CDR3 sequences, with less than 20% occurring only once. Time point given: after trial treatment. Treatment given: LDRT plus nivolumab, ipilimumab, low-dose cyclophosphamide and aspirin (RACIN trial). Source: PBMCs, taken after low-dose radiotherapy plus immunotherapy. The receptors were sampled from a male donor with prostate cancer.

This clonotype was picked up many times. This CDR3 is CAISERGIGETQYF. The DNA for the CDR3 is TGTGCCATCAGTGAGCGAGGGATCGGTGAGACCCAGTACTTC. The V gene is TRBV10-3, the J gene TRBJ2-5; the D gene is possibly TRBD2 (5 bases). Deletions cut 2 bases from V and 5 bases from J, with 12 bases between. Germline CDR1 ENHRY, CDR2 SYGVKD. The CDR3 sequence is 14 residues long.

V is TRBV12-3 or TRBV12-4 and J is TRBJ1-3, with 7 bases aligning to TRBD1. V was clipped by 5 bases and J by 0 bases; unmatched bases: 4. This CDR3 spans 15 amino acids. The CDR3: CASSPGTDSGNTIYF. CDR3 nucleotide sequence: TGTGCCAGCAGTCCAGGGACAGACTCTGGAAACACCATATATTTT.

Many counts were recorded for this clonotype. The chain joins TRBV5-4 to TRBJ2-5, with 13 bases that match TRBD2. CDR1 is SGHNT and CDR2 is YYREEE in the germline V gene (reference sequence). V dropped 4 bases and J dropped 5; count of bases not matched to a gene: 8. The CDR3 runs 16 residues. In nucleotides, the CDR3 is TGTGCCAGCAGCCCGTGGACTAGCGGGAGTTCGGAGACCCAGTACTTC. Translated, it gives CASSPWTSGSSETQYF. The full variable domain, rest sourced from reference TRBV5-4 and TRBJ2-5, is ETGVTQSPTHLIKTRGQQVTLRCSSQSGHNTVSWYQQALGQGPQFIFQYYREEENGRGNFPPRFSGLQFPNYSSELNVNALELDDSALYLCASSPWTSGSSETQYFGPGTRLLVL.

This clonotype was seen ten or more times. V usage is TRBV7-2 and J usage is TRBJ2-7; 8 nucleotides match TRBD1. The CDR3 sequence is 14 residues long. The ends lost 8 bases at V and 6 bases at J; junction bases unmatched: 12. Per germline, CDR1 SGHTA and CDR2 FQGNSA. The CDR3 sequence: CASGHDRGPFEQYF. DNA for the CDR3: TGTGCCAGCGGACACGACAGGGGTCCTTTCGAGCAGTACTTC.

This clonotype has a count of ten or more. CDR3 residues: CASSLTSSGTWDTQYF. CDR3 DNA sequence: TGTGCCAGCAGCTTAACATCTAGCGGGACCTGGGATACGCAGTATTTT. The chain employs TRBV7-2 and TRBJ2-3; 9 bases are a match to TRBD2. V trimming: 2 bases; J trimming: 6 bases; junction bases outside the gene matches: 9. The germline V gene encodes CDR1 SGHTA and CDR2 FQGNSA. CDR3 length: 16 amino acids.

This clonotype was recorded many times. The genes are TRBV29-1 and TRBJ2-2; 10 bases align to TRBD1. Germline V gene sequence: CDR1 SQVTM, CDR2 ANQGSEA. The CDR3 is 14 amino acids. J lost 4 bases, V lost 8 bases, and 7 bases had no gene match. Here the CDR3 DNA reads TGCAGCACGTTGCGGGACAGGGGCACCGGGGAGCTGTTTTTT. Translating it yields CSTLRDRGTGELFF.

This clonotype was found many times. This chain uses TRBV12-3 or TRBV12-4 with TRBJ2-2; 8 bases match TRBD1. The CDR3 sequence is 13 residues long. V shed 5 bases and J 4 bases; nucleotides not matched to a gene: 0. The CDR3 coding sequence is TGTGCCAGCAGTGACAGGGGCACCGGGGAGCTGTTTTTT. Translation gives CASSDRGTGELFF.

This clonotype came up once. A far larger clone lies a single base away; this is likely a read error. This chain links TRBV6-6 with TRBJ2-1; 8 nucleotides line up with TRBD1. V lost 6 bases to trimming and J lost 10 bases; unmatched junction nucleotides: 8. The length of the CDR3 is 13 residues. The germline V gene has CDR1 MNHNY and CDR2 SVGAGI (reference sequence). The CDR3 is CASRGQGAYEQFF. Written as DNA, the CDR3 is TGTGCCAGCAGAGGACAGGGTGCCTACGAGCAGTTCTTC.